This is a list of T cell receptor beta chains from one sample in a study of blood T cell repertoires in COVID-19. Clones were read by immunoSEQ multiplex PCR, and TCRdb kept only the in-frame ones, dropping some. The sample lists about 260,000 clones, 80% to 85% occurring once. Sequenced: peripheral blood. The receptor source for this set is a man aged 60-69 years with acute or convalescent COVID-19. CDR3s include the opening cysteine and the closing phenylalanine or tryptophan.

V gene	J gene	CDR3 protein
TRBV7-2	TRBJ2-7	CASSLVAGGSYEQYF
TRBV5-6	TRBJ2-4	CASSPAVAKNIQYF
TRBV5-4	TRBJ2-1	CATLLSRQSGNEQFF
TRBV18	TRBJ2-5	CASSPAGARETQYF
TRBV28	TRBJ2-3	CASSSGQFTDTQYF
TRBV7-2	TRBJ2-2	CASSSGAFTGELFF
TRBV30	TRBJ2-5	CAWSVSASGETQYF
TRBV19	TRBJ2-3	CASSITPPGTDTQYF
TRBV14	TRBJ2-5	CASSQLINSQETQYF
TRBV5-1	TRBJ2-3	CASSSGLAGDGTDTQYF
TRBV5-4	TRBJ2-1	CASSLRGRSYNEQFF
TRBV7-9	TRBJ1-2	CASSLGDRGPTPLGYGYTF
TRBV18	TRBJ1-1	CASSPAGENTEAFF
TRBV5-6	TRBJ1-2	CASRFGERVTGGYTF
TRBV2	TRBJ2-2	CASSEIANTGELFF
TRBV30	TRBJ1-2	CAWSTGYGYTF
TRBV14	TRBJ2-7	CASSQDRGKSYEQYF
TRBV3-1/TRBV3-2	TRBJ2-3	CASSQEGLRGDTQYF
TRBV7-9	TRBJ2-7	CASSLSRTYEQYF
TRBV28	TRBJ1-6	CASSWDMNSPLHF
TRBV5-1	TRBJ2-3	CASSVWGLTSTDTQYF
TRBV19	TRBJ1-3	CASSPQQGGRNTIYF
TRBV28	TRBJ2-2	CASSLGTVNTGELFF
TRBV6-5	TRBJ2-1	CASRGQGAGNEQFF
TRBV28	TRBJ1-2	CASSLRGTVGYTF
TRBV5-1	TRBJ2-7	CASSLGGTASSYEQYF
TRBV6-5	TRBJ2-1	CASSETGTAILEQFF
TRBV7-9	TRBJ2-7	CASSLVLLPHEQYF
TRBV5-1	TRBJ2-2	CASSLRGSDTGELFF
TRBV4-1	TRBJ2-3	CATRAGPRDRDTQYF
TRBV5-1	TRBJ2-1	CASSLGQIYNEQFF
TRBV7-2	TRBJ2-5	CASSLGVGGEETQYF
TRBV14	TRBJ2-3	CASSPLASSTDTQYF
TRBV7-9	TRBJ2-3	CASSWTRLAGARGSDTQYF
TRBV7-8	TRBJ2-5	CASSLRETGVLETQYF
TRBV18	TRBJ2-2	CASSPGTGLTNTGELFF
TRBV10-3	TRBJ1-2	CAITGTGEKSNYGYTF
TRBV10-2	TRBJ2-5	CASSDPRTSGRAETQYF
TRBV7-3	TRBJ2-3	CASSAMGQGNTDTQYF
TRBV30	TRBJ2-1	CAWSTGVEQFF
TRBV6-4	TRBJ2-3	CAGPYEREGWGTQYF
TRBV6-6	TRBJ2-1	CASSPSLTSGRRDNEQFF
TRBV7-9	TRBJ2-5	CASSLGIGQGTETQYF
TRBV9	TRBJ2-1	CASSVEGAYNEQFF
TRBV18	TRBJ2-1	CASSLRTSGSYNEQFF
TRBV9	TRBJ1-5	CASSVALVRSLQPQHF
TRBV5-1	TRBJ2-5	CASTPGTSGTSRGETQYF
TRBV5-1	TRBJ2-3	CATRRGGITDTQYF
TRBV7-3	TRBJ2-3	CASSLRVGLAGGTDTQYF
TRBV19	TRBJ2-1	CASSIGHRLFF
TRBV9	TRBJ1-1	CASSVVRAGTEAFF
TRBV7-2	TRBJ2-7	CASTRPSSYEQYF